This T cell receptor (beta chain) was recovered during a study of T cell responses to AZD1222 COVID-19 vaccine. Overall study findings and caveats: Spike regions recognized by vaccine-associated CD4 TCRs spanned the protein, led by 160-218 and 743-854. Females outnumbered males among donors, who were mostly white British; clonal diversity was possibly underestimated.

The data were produced by immunoSEQ multiplex PCR, yet TCRdb's version contains in-frame clones alone and is incomplete. This sample has around 140,000 clones, with approximately 90% found just once. Germline lookup yields CDR1 MNHEY and CDR2 SMNVEV (reference sequence). The CDR3 sequence is 14 residues long. V shed 3 bases, J shed 6 bases, and the junction held 7 bases outside the gene matches. As to this clone: What it binds is unknown.

Material: peripheral blood, obtained 28 days after the second AZD1222 dose. This receptor was obtained from an adult who received the AZD1222 COVID-19 vaccine. This chain links TRBV27 with TRBJ2-7; 8 nucleotides agree with TRBD2. The CDR3, as DNA: TGTGCCAGCAGTTTGGCCCTCAGCGGGGGCGAGCAGTACTTC. Protein product: CASSLALSGGEQYF.